This paragraph covers one T cell receptor (beta chain) sequence. Its antigen remains unidentified. Constant-segment primers were used for 5'RACE, and the resulting TCR alpha and TCR beta cDNA libraries carried sample barcodes and UMIs. TCRdb recomputed calls from the 5' RACE reads with MiXCR, one row per CDR3 protein. This repertoire shows over 150,000 distinct CDR3 sequences, about 20% found once; its top ten account for more than 20%. CDR3 length equals 15 residues. The germline CDR1 and CDR2 sequences are SGHVS and FQNEAQ. V dropped 4 bases and J dropped 11; count of bases not matched to a gene: 13. The sample is drawn from a study of T-cell memory formation after mild COVID-19. Study conclusions and caveats: Contracting CD4+ clones lay largely in CM and EM, with CD8+ ones residing in EMRA. Day 15 to 85 contracting clones showed balanced CD4/CD8; later expanders leaned CD4+.

Material: PBMCs or a T cell subset sorted from them (not recorded which). The chain has TRBV7-8 and TRBJ1-1; 10 bases fit TRBD1. This TCR was sampled from an adult woman who had mild COVID-19 (a few samples of this study predate the infection). Cell type and time point are not known. The chain's CDR3 is CASSSPGQGILGAFF. The CDR3 nucleotides are TGTGCCAGCAGCTCTCCGGGACAGGGGATTCTGGGCGCTTTCTTT.